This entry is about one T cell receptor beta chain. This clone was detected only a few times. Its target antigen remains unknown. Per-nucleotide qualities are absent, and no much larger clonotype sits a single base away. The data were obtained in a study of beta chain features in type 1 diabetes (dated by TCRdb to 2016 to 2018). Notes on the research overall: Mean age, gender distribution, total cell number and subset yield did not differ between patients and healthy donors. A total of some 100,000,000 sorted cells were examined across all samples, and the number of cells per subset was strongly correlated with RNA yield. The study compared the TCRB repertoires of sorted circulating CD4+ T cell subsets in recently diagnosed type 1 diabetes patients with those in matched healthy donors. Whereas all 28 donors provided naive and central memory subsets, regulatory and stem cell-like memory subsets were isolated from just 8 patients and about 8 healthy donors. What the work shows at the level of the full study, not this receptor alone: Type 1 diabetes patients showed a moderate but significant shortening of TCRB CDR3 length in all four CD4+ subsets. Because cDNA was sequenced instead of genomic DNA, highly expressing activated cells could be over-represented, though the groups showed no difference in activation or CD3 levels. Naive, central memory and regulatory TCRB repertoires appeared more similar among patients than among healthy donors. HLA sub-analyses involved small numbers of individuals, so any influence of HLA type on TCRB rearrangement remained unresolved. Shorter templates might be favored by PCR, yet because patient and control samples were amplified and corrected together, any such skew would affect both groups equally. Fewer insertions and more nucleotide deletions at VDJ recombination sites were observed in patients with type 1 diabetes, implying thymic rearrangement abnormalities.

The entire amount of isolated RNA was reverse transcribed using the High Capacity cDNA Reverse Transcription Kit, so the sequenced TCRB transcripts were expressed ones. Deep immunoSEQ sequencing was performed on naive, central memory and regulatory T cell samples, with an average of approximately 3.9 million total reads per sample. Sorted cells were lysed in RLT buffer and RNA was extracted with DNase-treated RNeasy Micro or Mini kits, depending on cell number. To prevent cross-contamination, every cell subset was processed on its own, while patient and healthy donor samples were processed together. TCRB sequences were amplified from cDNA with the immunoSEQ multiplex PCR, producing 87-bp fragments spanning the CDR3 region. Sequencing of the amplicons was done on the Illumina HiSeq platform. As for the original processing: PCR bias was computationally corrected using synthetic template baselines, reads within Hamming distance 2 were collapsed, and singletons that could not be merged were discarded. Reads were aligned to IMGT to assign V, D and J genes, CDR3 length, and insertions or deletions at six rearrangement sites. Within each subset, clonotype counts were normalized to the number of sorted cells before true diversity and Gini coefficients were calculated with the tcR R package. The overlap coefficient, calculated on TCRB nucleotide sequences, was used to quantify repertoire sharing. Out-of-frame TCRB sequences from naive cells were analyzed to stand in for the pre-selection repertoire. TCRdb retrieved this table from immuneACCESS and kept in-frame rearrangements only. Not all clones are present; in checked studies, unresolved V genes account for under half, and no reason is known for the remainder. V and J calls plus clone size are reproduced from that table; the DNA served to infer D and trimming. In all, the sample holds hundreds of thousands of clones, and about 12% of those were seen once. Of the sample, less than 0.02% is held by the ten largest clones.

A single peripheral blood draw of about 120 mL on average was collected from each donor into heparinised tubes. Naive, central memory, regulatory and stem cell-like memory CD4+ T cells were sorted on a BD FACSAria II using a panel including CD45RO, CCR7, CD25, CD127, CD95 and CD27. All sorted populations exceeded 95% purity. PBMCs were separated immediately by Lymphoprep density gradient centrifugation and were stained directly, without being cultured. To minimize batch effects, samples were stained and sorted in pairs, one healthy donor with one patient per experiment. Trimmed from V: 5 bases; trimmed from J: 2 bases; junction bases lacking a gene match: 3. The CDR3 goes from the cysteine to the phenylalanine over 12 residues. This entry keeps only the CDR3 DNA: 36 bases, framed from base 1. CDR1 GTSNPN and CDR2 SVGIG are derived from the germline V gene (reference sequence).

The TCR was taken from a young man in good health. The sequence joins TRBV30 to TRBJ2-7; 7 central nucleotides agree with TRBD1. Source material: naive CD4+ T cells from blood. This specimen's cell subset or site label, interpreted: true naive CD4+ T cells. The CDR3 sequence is CAWRDRAYEQYF. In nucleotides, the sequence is TGTGCCTGGCGGGACAGAGCCTACGAGCAGTACTTC. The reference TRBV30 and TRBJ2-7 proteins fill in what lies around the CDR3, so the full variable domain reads SQTIHQWPATLVQPVGSPLSLECTVEGTSNPNLYWYRQAAGRGLQLLFYSVGIGQISSEVPQNLSASRPQDRQFILSSKKLLLSDSGFYLCAWRDRAYEQYFGPGTRLTVT.